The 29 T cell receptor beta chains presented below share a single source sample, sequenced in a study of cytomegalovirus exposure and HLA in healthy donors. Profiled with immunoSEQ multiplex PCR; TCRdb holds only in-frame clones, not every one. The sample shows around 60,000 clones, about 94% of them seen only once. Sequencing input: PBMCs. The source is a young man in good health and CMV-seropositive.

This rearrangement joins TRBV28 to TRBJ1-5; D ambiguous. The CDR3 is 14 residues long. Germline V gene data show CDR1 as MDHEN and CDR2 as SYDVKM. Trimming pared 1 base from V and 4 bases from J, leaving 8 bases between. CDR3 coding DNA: TGTGCCAGCAGTTTATTAGCGGGTAATCAGCCCCAGCATTTT. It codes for CASSLLAGNQPQHF.

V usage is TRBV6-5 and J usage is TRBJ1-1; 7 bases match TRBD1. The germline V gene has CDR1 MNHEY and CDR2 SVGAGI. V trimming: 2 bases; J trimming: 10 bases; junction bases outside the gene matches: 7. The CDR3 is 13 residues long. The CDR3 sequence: CASSYGQGDGAFF. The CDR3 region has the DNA TGTGCCAGCAGTTACGGGCAGGGGGACGGAGCTTTCTTT.

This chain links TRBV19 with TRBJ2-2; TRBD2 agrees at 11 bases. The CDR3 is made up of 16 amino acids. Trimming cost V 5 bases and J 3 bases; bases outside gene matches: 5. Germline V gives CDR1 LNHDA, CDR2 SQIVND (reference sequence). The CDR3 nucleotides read TGTGCCAGTAGTCCCCAACTAGCGGGGGACACCGGGGAGCTGTTTTTT. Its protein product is CASSPQLAGDTGELFF. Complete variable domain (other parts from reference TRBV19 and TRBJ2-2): DGGITQSPKYLFRKEGQNVTLSCEQNLNHDAMYWYRQDPGQGLRLIYYSQIVNDFQKGDIAEGYSVSREKKESFPLTVTSAQKNPTAFYLCASSPQLAGDTGELFFGEGSRLTVL.

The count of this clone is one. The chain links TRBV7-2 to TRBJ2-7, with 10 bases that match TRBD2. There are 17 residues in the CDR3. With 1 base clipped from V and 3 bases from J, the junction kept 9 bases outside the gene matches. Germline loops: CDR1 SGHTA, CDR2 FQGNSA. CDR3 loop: CASSLGDSSGSVYEQYF. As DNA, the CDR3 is TGTGCCAGCAGCTTAGGAGACTCTAGCGGGAGCGTCTACGAGCAGTACTTC.

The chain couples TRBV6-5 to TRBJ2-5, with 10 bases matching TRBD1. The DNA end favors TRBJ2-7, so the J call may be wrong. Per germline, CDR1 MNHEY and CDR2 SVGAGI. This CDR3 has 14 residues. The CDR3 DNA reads TGTGCCAGCAGTCCGGGACAGGGGCCCCACGAGCAGTACTTC. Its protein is CASSPGQGPHEQYF.

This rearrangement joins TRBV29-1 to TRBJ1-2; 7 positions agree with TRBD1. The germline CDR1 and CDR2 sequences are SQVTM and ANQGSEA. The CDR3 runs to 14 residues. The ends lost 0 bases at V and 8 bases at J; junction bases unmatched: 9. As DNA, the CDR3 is TGCAGCGTTGAAGATGAAGTGACAGGGCGAGGCTACACCTTC. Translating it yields CSVEDEVTGRGYTF.

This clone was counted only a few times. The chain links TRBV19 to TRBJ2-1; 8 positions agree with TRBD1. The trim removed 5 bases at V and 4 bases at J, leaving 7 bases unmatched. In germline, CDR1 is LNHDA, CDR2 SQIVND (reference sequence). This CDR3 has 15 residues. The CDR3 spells CASSDPGQEYNEQFF. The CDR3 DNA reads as TGTGCCAGTAGTGACCCGGGACAGGAGTACAATGAGCAGTTCTTC.

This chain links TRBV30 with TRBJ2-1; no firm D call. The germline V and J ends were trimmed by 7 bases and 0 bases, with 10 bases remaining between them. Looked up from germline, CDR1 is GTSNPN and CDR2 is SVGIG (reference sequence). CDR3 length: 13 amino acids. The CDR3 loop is CASGKGSYNEQFF. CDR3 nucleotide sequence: TGTGCCTCGGGTAAAGGCTCCTACAATGAGCAGTTCTTC.

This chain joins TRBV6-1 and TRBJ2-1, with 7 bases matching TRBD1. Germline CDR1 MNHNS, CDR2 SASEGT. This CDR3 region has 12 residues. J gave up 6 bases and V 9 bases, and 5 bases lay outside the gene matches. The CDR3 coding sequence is TGTGCCAGTATAGACAGGGTCAATGAGCAGTTCTTC. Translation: CASIDRVNEQFF.

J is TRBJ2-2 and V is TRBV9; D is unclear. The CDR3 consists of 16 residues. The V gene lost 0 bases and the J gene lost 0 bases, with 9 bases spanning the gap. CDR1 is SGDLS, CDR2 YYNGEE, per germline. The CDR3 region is CASSVGHRANTGELFF. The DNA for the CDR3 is TGTGCCAGCAGCGTAGGTCACCGCGCGAACACCGGGGAGCTGTTTTTT.

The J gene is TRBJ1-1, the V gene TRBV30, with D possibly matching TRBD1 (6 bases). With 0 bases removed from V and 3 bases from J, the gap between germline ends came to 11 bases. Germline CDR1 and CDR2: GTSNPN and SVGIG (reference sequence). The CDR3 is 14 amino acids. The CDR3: CAWSVTGVHTEAFF. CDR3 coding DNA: TGTGCCTGGAGTGTGACAGGAGTTCACACTGAAGCTTTCTTT. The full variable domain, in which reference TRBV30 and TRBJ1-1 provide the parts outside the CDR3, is SQTIHQWPATLVQPVGSPLSLECTVEGTSNPNLYWYRQAAGRGLQLLFYSVGIGQISSEVPQNLSASRPQDRQFILSSKKLLLSDSGFYLCAWSVTGVHTEAFFGQGTRLTVV.

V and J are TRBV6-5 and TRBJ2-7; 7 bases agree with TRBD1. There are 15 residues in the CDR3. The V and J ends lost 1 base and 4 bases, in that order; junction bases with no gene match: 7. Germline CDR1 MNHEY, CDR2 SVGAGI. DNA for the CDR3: TGTGCCAGCAGTTACTTGAGACACAGGGGTTACGAGCAGTACTTC. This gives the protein CASSYLRHRGYEQYF.

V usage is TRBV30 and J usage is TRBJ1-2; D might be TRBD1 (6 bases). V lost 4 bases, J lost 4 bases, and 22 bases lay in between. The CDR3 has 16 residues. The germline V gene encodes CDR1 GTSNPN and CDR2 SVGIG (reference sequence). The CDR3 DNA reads TGTGCCTGGAAAGCGAATTCAGGGGTTTTTGCCTATGGCTACACCTTC. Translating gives CAWKANSGVFAYGYTF.

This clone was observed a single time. DNA for the CDR3: TGTGCCAGCAGCCAACAAAACAGGGTCCCCTACGAGCAGTACTTC. Amino acid sequence: CASSQQNRVPYEQYF. J is TRBJ2-7 and V is TRBV5-4; tentatively, D is TRBD1 (6 bases). Germline CDR1 SGHNT, CDR2 YYREEE (reference sequence). The CDR3 spans 15 residues. V gave up 4 bases and J gave up 2 bases, with 16 bases separating them.

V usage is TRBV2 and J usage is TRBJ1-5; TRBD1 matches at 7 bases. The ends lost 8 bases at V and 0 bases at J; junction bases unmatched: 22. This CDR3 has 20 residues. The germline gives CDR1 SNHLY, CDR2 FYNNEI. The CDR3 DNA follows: TGTGCCAGCGCCGGGACAGTCATGTCCCCCGAAATTTATAGCAATCAGCCCCAGCATTTT. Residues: CASAGTVMSPEIYSNQPQHF.

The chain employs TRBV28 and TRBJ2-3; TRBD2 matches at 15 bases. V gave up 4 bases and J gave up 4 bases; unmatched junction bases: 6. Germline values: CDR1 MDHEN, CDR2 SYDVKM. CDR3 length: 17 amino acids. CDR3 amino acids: CASSSGLAGGEADTQYF. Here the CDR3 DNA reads TGTGCCAGCAGTTCAGGACTAGCGGGAGGGGAGGCAGATACGCAGTATTTT.

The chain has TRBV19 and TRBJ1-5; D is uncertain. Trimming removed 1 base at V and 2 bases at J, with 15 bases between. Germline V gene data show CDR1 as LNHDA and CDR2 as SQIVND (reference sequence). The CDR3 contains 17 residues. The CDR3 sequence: CASSIAASDSGNQPQHF. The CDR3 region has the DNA TGTGCCAGTAGTATAGCCGCCAGTGATAGCGGCAATCAGCCCCAGCATTTT.

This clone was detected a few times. The CDR3: CASRDPTGPYGYTF. CDR3 in DNA: TGTGCCAGCAGAGACCCGACAGGCCCTTATGGCTACACCTTC. The rearrangement uses TRBV2 and TRBJ1-2; D is perhaps TRBD1 (6 bases). Germline V gene sequence: CDR1 SNHLY, CDR2 FYNNEI. The CDR3 loop spans 14 amino acids. V was clipped by 6 bases and J by 5 bases, with 16 bases between them.

In nucleotides, the CDR3 is TGTGCCAGCAGCCCGAGCCCAAATTCACCCCTCCACTTT. Translated: CASSPSPNSPLHF. This chain links TRBV7-6 with TRBJ1-6; D not resolved. V gave up 5 bases and J gave up 7 bases, with 9 bases separating them. Germline CDR1 SGHVS, CDR2 FNYEAQ. The CDR3 runs to 13 residues.

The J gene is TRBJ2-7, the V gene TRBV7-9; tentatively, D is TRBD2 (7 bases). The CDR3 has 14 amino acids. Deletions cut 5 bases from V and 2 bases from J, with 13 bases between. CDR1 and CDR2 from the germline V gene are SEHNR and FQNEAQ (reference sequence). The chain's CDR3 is CASSAPGGPYEQYF. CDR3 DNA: TGTGCCAGCAGCGCACCCGGGGGGCCCTACGAGCAGTACTTC.

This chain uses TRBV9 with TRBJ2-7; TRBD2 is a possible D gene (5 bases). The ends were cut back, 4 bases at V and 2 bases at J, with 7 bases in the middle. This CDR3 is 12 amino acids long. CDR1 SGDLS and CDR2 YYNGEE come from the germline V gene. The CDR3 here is CASSPGTYEQYF. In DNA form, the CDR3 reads TGTGCCAGCAGCCCGGGGACCTACGAGCAGTACTTC.

CDR3 bases: TGTGCCAGCAGCCAGGGGGCGGGGAACACTGAAGCTTTCTTT. Amino acid sequence: CASSQGAGNTEAFF. The chain joins TRBV5-6 to TRBJ1-1; 8 bases are shared with TRBD1. V lost 4 bases and J lost 1; bases outside the gene matches: 3. Germline CDR1 and CDR2: SGHDT and YYEEEE. CDR3 length: 14 amino acids.

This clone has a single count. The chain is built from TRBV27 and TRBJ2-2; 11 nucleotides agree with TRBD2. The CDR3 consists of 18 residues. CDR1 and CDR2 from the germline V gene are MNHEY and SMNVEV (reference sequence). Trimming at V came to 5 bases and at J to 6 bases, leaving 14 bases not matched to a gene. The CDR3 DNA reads TGTGCCAGCAGTACCAATTTAGCGGGAGGGCCGGGGGCCGGGGAGCTGTTTTTT. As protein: CASSTNLAGGPGAGELFF.

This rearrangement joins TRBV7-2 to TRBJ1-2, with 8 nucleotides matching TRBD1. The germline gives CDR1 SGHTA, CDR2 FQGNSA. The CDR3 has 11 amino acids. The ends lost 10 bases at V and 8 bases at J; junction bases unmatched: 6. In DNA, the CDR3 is TGTGCCACCTACAGGGGGAGCGGCTACACCTTC. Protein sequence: CATYRGSGYTF.

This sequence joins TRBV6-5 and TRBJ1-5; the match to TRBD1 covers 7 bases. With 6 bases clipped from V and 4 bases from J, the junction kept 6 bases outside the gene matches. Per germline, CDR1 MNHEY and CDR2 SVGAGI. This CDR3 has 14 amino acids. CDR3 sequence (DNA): TGTGCCAGCAGGTGGGGACAGCTAAATCAGCCCCAGCATTTT. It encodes CASRWGQLNQPQHF.

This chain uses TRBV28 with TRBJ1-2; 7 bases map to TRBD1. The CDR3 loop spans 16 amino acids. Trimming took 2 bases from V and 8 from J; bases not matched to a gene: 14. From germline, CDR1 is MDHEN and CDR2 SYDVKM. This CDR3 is CASSLPGQANLNGYTF. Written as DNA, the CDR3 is TGTGCCAGCAGTTTACCCGGACAGGCGAACTTAAACGGCTACACCTTC.

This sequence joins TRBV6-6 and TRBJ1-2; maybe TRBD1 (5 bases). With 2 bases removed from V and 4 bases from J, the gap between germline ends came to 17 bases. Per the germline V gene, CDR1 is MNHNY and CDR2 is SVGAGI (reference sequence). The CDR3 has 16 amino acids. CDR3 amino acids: CASSYRGIGVGYGYTF. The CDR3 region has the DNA TGTGCCAGCAGTTACCGGGGGATCGGGGTCGGCTATGGCTACACCTTC.

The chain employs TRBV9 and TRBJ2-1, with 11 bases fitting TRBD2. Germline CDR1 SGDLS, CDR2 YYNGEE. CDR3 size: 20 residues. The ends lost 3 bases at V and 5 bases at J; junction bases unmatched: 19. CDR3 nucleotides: TGTGCCAGCAGCGCACTTGGACAGGCTAGCGGGAGGCGCTTGGACAATGAGCAGTTCTTC. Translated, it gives CASSALGQASGRRLDNEQFF.

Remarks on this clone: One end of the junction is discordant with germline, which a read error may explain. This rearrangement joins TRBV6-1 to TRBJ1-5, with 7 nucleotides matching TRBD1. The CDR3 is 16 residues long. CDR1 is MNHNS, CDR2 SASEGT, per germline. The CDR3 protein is CASSEELGTANQLQHF. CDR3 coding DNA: TGTGCCAGCAGTGAAGAACTCGGGACAGCTAATCAGCTCCAGCATTTT.